This T cell receptor (beta chain) appears in the sequencing data of a study of long-term antiretroviral therapy in people with HIV. The study's findings and limits: Although diversity increased after ART, it remained lower than in transplant donor controls.

Survey-level immunoSEQ v3.0 assays were run. TCRdb keeps only in-frame clones here, not all; method: immunoSEQ multiplex PCR. The sample comprises about 24,000 clones, around 81% of which are singletons, and more than 15% rests with the top ten. CDR3 length: 14 amino acids. Germline V gene lookup returns CDR1 KGHSH and CDR2 LQKENI. V lost 2 bases to trimming and J lost 7 bases, with 11 bases between them. As regards this clone: Its antigen is not identified.

In the United States, treatment was given to all participants with HIV. This sequence was found in a woman between 18 and 30 years old with HIV. The starting material was unsorted PBMCs, obtained at the start of antiretroviral therapy, before treatment. The chain joins TRBV18 to TRBJ1-4; no definite D call. This CDR3 is CASSPTESGEKLFF. The DNA of the CDR3 is TGTGCCAGCTCACCAACAGAGAGTGGTGAAAAACTGTTTTTT.